The 10 T cell receptor beta chains reported below all come from one sample, sequenced in a study of blood T cells in healthy people across ages. A second PCR, run for about 7 to 12 cycles, used a sample-barcoded 5' primer plus a J-beta primer mix. Using its own MiXCR run on the 5' RACE reads, TCRdb lists one record per CDR3 protein. The table has under 2,000,000 distinct CDR3 sequences, roughly 49% seen once. The sample consisted of blood. These receptor sequences come from a woman aged 40 to 55 in good health.

The gene calls are TRBV20-1 and TRBJ1-2; D is uncertain. V lost 0 bases and J lost 1, with 12 bases in between. The CDR3 length is 15 residues. Germline V gene data show CDR1 as DFQATT and CDR2 as SNEGSKA (reference sequence). DNA for the CDR3: TGCAGTGCTAGAGATCTTGTACAGAATAACTATGGCTACACCTTC. This translates into CSARDLVQNNYGYTF.

V is TRBV9 and J is TRBJ2-6; 7 positions match TRBD1. Trimming removed 6 bases from V and 0 bases from J; junction bases left unmatched: 9. The germline V gene encodes CDR1 SGDLS and CDR2 YYNGEE. The CDR3 consists of 17 residues. The CDR3 nucleotides are TGTGCCAGCATCTCCCGGGACAGCCTCTCTGGGGCCAACGTCCTGACTTTC. It specifies CASISRDSLSGANVLTF.

The rearrangement links TRBV6-5 to TRBJ2-7; 11 bases line up with TRBD2. J was trimmed by 4 bases and V by 6 bases; bases with no gene match: 8. The CDR3 extends over 15 amino acids. Per the germline V gene, CDR1 is MNHEY and CDR2 is SVGAGI. The CDR3 protein is CASRLTSGAPYEQYF. The CDR3 nucleotides are TGTGCCAGCAGATTGACTAGCGGGGCGCCTTACGAGCAGTACTTC.

The J gene is TRBJ2-3, the V gene TRBV7-9, with D possibly being TRBD2 (7 bases). Per the germline V gene, CDR1 is SEHNR and CDR2 is FQNEAQ (reference sequence). There are 16 residues in the CDR3. Trimming took off 1 base at V and 5 bases at J, with 16 bases between the two ends. The DNA of the CDR3 is TGTGCCAGCAGCTTAGTTTCGGGGGGCGAGGGAGATACGCAGTATTTT. This sequence encodes CASSLVSGGEGDTQYF.

This clonotype showed up just a few times. V and J are TRBV20-1 and TRBJ2-3; TRBD1 matches 7 bases. The CDR3 is 14 residues long. Germline CDR1 is DFQATT and CDR2 is SNEGSKA (reference sequence). V trimming: 3 bases; J trimming: 2 bases; junction bases outside the gene matches: 5. The CDR3 nucleotides read TGCAGTGCTAGCAGAGGACAGGACACAGATACGCAGTATTTT. Its translation: CSASRGQDTDTQYF.

The CDR3 DNA reads as TGTGCCAGCAGAGGCCCGGGCCCCAATAGGGAACTGTTTTTT. This encodes CASRGPGPNRELFF. The rearrangement links TRBV9 to TRBJ1-4, with D unclear. The germline gives CDR1 SGDLS, CDR2 YYNGEE. V lost 5 bases to trimming and J lost 12 bases, with 20 bases between them. The CDR3 runs 14 residues.

The chain links TRBV15 to TRBJ2-5; D remains unclear. CDR1 is LNHNV, CDR2 YYDKDF, per germline (reference sequence). Trimming left V 0 bases short and J 10 bases short, with 9 bases between. The CDR3 is 12 amino acids. The CDR3 DNA sequence: TGTGCCACCAGCAGAGACGCGGATCACCAGTACTTC. It encodes CATSRDADHQYF.

This chain joins TRBV21-1 and TRBJ2-5; TRBD1 is the table's D call and was not checked against the DNA. TRBV21-1 has pseudogene status. This CDR3 is 17 amino acids long. CDR3 coding DNA: TGTGCCAGCAGCAAAGCCCCCGGGGCCCCACTCCAAGAGACCCAGTACTTC. Translating it yields CASSKAPGAPLQETQYF.

In this sample, this clonotype turned up a few times. V usage is TRBV20-1 and J usage is TRBJ2-5, with D possibly TRBD1 on 5 matching bases. Deletions cut 0 bases from V and 2 bases from J, with 7 bases between. Per the germline V gene, CDR1 is DFQATT and CDR2 is SNEGSKA (reference sequence). The CDR3 length is 13 residues. CDR3 sequence (DNA): TGCAGTGCTAGAGATAACAGGCAAGAGACCCAGTACTTC. It is translated as CSARDNRQETQYF.

The chain links TRBV4-2 to TRBJ2-7; TRBD1 matches at 7 bases. Per germline, CDR1 LGHNA and CDR2 YNFKEQ. The CDR3 is 18 residues long. With 0 bases clipped from V and 6 bases from J, the junction kept 17 bases outside the gene matches. Here the CDR3 DNA reads TGTGCCAGCAGCCAAGATCTGGTGACTGACAGGGCGACTGGCGAGCAGTACTTC. Encoded protein: CASSQDLVTDRATGEQYF.